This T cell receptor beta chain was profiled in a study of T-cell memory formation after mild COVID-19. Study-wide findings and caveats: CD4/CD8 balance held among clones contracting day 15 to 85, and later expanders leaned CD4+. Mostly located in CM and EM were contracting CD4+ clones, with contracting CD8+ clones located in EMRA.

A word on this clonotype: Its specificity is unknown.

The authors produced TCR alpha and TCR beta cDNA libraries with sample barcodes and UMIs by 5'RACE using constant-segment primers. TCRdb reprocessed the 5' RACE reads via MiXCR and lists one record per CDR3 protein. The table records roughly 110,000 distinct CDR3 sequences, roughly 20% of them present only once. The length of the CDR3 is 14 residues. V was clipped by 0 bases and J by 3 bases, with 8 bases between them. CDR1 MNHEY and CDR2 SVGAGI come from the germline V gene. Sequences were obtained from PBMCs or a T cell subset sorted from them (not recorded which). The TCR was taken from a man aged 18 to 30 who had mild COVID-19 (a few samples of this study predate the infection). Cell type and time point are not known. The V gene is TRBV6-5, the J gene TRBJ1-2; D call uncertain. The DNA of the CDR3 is TGTGCCAGCAGTTACTCTGGCAGCTACTATGGCTACACCTTC. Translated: CASSYSGSYYGYTF.